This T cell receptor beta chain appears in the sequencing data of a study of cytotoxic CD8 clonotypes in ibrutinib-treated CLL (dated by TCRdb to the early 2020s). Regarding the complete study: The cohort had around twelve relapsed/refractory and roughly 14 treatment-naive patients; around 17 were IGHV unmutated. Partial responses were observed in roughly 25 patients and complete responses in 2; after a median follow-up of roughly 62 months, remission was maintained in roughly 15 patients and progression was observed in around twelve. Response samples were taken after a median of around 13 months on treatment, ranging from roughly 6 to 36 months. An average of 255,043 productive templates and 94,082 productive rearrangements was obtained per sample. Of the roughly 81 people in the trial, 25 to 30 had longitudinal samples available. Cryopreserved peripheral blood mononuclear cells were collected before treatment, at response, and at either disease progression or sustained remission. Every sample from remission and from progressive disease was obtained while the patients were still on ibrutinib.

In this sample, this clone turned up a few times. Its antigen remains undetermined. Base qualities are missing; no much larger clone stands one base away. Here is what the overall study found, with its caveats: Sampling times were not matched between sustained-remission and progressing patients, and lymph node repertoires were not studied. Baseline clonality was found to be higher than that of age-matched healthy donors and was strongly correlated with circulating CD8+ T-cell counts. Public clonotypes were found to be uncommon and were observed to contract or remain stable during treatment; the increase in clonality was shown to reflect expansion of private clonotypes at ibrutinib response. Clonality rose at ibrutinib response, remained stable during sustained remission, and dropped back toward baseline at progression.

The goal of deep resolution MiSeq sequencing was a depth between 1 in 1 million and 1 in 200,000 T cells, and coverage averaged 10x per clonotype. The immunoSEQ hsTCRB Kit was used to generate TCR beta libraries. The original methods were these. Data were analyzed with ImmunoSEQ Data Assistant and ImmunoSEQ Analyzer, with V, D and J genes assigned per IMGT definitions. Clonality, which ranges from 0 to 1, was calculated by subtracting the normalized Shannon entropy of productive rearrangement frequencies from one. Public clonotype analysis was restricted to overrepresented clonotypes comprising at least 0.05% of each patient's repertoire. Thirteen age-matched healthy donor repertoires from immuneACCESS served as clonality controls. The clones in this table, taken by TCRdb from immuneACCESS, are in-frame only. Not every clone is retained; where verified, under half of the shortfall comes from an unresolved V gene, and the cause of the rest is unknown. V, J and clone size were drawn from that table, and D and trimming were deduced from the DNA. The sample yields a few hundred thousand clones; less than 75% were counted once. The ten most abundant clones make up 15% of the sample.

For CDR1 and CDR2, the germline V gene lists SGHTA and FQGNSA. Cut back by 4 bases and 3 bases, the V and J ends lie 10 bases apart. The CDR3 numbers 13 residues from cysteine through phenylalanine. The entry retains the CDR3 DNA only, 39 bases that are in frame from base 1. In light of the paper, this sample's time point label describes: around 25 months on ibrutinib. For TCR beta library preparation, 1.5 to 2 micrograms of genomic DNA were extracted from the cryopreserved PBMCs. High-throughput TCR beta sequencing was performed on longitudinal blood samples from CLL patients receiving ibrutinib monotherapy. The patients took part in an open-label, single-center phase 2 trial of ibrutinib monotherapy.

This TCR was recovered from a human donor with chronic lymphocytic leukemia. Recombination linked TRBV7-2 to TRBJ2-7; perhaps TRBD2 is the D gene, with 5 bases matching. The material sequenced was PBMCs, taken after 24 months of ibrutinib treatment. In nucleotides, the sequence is TGTGCCAGCAGCTCAAAGGCGGGCTACGAGCAGTACTTC. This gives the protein CASSSKAGYEQYF.